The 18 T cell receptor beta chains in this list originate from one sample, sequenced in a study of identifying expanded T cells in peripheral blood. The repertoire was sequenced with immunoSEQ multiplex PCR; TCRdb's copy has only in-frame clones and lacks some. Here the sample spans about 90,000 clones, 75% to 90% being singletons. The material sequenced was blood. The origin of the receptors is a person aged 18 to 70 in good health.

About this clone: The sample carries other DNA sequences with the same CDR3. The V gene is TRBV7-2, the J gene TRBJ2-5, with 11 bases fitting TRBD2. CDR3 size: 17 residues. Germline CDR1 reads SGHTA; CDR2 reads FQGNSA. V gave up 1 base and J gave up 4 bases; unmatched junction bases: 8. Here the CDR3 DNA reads TGTGCCAGCAGCTTAGGCATCACTAGCGGGGGTCGAGAGACCCAGTACTTC. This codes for CASSLGITSGGRETQYF.

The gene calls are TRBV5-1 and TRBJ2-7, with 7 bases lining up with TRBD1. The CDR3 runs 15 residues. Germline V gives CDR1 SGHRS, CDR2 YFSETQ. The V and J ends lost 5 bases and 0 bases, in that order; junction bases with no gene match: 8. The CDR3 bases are TGCGCCAGCAGGTCCCGGGACAGAGTCTCCTACGAGCAGTACTTC. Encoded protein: CASRSRDRVSYEQYF. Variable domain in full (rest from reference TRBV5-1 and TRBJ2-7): KAGVTQTPRYLIKTRGQQVTLSCSPISGHRSVSWYQQTPGQGLQFLFEYFSETQRNKGNFPGRFSGRQFSNSRSEMNVSTLELGDSALYLCASRSRDRVSYEQYFGPGTRLTVT.

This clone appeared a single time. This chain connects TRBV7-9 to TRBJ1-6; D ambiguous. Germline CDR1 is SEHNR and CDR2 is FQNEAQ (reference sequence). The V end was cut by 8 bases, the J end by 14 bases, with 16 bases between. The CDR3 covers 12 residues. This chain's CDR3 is CASSVGVGTLHF. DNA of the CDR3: TGTGCCAGCTCCGTCGGGGTAGGGACCCTCCACTTT.

The CDR3 protein is CASSIGGTVIYGYTF. As DNA, the CDR3 is TGTGCCAGTAGTATAGGCGGGACAGTGATCTATGGCTACACCTTC. The chain links TRBV19 to TRBJ1-2; 7 bases agree with TRBD1. Per germline, CDR1 LNHDA and CDR2 SQIVND (reference sequence). V gave up 1 base and J gave up 4 bases; unmatched junction bases: 6. The CDR3 spans 15 residues.

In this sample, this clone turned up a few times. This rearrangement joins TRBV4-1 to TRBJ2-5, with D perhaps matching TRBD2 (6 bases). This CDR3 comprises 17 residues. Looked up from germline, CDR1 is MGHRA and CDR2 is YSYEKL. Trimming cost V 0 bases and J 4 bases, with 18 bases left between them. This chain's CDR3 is CASSQDLGGGVGETQYF. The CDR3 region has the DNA TGCGCCAGCAGCCAAGATTTGGGGGGAGGAGTAGGAGAGACCCAGTACTTC.

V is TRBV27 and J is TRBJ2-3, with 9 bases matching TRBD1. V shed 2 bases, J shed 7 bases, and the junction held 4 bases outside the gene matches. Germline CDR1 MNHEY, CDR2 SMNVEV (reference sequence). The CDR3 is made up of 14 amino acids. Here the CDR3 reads CASSLGDRVNTQYF. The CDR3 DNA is TGTGCCAGCAGTTTAGGGGACAGGGTGAATACGCAGTATTTT.

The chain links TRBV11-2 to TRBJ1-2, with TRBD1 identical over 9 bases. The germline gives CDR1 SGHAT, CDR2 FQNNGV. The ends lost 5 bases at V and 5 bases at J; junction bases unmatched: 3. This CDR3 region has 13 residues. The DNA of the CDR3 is TGTGCCAGCAGCGCGGGACAGGGTTATGGCTACACCTTC. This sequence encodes CASSAGQGYGYTF.

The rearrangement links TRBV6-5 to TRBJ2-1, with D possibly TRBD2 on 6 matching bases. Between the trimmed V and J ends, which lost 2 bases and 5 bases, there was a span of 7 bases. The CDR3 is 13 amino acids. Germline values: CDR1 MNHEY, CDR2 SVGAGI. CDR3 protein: CASSYGGNNEQFF. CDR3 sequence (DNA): TGTGCCAGCAGTTACGGGGGGAACAATGAGCAGTTCTTC.

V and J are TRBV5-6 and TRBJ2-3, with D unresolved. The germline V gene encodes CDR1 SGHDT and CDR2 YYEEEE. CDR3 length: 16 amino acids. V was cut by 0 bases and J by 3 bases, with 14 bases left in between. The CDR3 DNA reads TGTGCCAGCAGCTTGGCCCTTGGGGTGACAACAGATACGCAGTATTTT. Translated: CASSLALGVTTDTQYF.

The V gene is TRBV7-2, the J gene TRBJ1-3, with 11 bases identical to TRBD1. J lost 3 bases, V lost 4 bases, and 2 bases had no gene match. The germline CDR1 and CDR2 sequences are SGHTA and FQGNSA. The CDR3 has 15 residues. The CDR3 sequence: CASSWGTGGGNTIYF. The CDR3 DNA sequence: TGTGCCAGCAGCTGGGGGACAGGGGGTGGAAACACCATATATTTT.

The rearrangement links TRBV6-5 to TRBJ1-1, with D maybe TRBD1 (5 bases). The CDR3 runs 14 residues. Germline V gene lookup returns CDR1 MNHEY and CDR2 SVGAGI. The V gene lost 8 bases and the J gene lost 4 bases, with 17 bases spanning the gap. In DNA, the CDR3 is TGTGCCAGCTCACGGGGGGACCAAGGCACTGAAGCTTTCTTT. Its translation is CASSRGDQGTEAFF.

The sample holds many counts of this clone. The CDR3 loop reads CASTTGGSYEQYF. CDR3 DNA sequence: TGTGCCAGCACAACAGGGGGGTCCTACGAGCAGTACTTC. The chain uses TRBV5-4 and TRBJ2-7; 8 bases fit TRBD1. This CDR3 has 13 residues. The V segment lost 6 bases and the J segment 1 base; nucleotides outside the gene matches: 3. The germline V gene has CDR1 SGHNT and CDR2 YYREEE (reference sequence).

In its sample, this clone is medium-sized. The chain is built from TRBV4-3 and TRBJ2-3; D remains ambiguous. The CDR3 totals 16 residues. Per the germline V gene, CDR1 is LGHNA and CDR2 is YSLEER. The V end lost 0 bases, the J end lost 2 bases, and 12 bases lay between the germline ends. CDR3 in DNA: TGCGCCAGCAGCCAAGATTTCGGCAGCGACACAGATACGCAGTATTTT. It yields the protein CASSQDFGSDTDTQYF.

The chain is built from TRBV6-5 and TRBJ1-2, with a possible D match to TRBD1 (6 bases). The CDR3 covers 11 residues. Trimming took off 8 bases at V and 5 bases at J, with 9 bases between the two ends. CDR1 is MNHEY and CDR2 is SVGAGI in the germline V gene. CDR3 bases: TGTGCCAGCGGGGGCCATTATGGCTACACCTTC. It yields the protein CASGGHYGYTF.

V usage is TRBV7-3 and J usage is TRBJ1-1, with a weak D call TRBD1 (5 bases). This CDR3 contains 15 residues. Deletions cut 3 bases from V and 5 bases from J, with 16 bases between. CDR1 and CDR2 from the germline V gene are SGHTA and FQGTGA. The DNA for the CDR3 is TGTGCCAGCAGCTTCAACGTTGGAGGGACTACTGAAGCTTTCTTT. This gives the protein CASSFNVGGTTEAFF.

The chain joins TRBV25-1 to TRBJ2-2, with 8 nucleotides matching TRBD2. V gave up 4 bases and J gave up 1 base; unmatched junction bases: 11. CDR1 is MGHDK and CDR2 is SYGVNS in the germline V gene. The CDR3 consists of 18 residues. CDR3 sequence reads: CASSGYRKGTRNTGELFF. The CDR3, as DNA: TGTGCCAGCAGTGGGTATAGAAAGGGGACTAGGAACACCGGGGAGCTGTTTTTT. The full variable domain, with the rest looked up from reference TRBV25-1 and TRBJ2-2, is EADIYQTPRYLVIGTGKKITLECSQTMGHDKMYWYQQDPGMELHLIHYSYGVNSTEKGDLSSESTVSRIRTEHFPLTLESARPSHTSQYLCASSGYRKGTRNTGELFFGEGSRLTVL.

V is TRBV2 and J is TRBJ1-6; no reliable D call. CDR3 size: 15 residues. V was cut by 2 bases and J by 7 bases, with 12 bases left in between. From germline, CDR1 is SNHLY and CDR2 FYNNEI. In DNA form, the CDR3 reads TGTGCCAGCAGTGAAATGGCGTCAGCAAATTCACCCCTCCACTTT. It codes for CASSEMASANSPLHF.

The CDR3: CASSLSSTTDTQYF. The CDR3 DNA reads as TGTGCCAGTAGCCTATCCAGCACGACAGATACGCAGTATTTT. The V call is TRBV19, the J call TRBJ2-3, with unresolved D. Trimming took 6 bases from V and 3 from J, leaving 13 bases between them. CDR3 length: 14 amino acids. The germline V gene encodes CDR1 LNHDA and CDR2 SQIVND (reference sequence).